The TCR beta chain under discussion was sequenced for a study of shared clonotypes between healthy human individuals. About the research overall: Sampling drew on donors who were two women and three men aged 18 to 49.

There are a few counts of this clone. Its matching antigen is unknown. Sequencing used immunoSEQ multiplex PCR; TCRdb keeps in-frame clones, though not all of them. The table has 850,000 to 1,200,000 clones, 65% to 75% seen once. Study results and limitations: Clonotype sharing among donors likely depends on sequencing depth.

Sequencing was carried out using memory CD4+ T cells sorted from blood. Subset in this sample: CD45RA-negative fraction. The sequence was obtained from a man aged 18-30 years in good health.

The CDR3: CASRRDPGTDYSNYGYTF. The CDR3 DNA reads TGTGCCAGCAGGAGGGATCCCGGGACGGACTACTCTAACTATGGCTACACCTTC. This chain links TRBV28 with TRBJ1-2; perhaps TRBD1 as D (5 bases). CDR1 and CDR2 (germline): MDHEN, SYDVKM. Trimming removed 6 bases at V and 0 bases at J, with 23 bases between. There are 18 residues in the CDR3.